This T cell receptor beta chain was captured by sequencing in a study of blood T cell repertoires in COVID-19. Overall study: Sources were T cells, B-cell-depleted T cells, or PBMCs; the material itself was cDNA or gDNA.

This clone was observed once. Measured with immunoSEQ multiplex PCR; TCRdb has only the in-frame clones, and not every one. Of some 140,000 clones detected, 84% appear once; the ten largest clones hold approximately 18%. CDR1 MNHEY and CDR2 SVGAGI come from the germline V gene. CDR3 length equals 15 residues. J lost 7 bases, V lost 0 bases, and 7 bases had no gene match. This TCR was recovered from a woman aged 80 or over with acute or convalescent COVID-19. The V gene is TRBV6-5, the J gene TRBJ1-1, with 8 positions matching TRBD1. Specimen: peripheral blood. CDR3 region: CASSYSQGASSEAFF. The CDR3 bases are TGTGCCAGCAGTTACTCTCAGGGGGCATCTAGTGAAGCTTTCTTT.